Below, 2 T cell receptor beta chains from the same sample are listed, as sequenced in a study of CD8 T cells in ankylosing spondylitis. TCRdb recomputed calls from the 5' RACE reads with MiXCR, one row per CDR3 protein. The table shows 220,000 or so distinct CDR3 sequences, with about 10% occurring only once. Sequencing was performed on blood, either unsorted or a sorted T cell fraction (not recorded which). The receptor set was obtained from a male donor with ankylosing spondylitis or in good health (not recorded which).

This clonotype was counted ten times or more. The genes are TRBV29-1 and TRBJ2-2, with a weak D call TRBD2 (6 bases). V lost 4 bases and J 7 bases, leaving 7 bases between the germline ends. This CDR3 is built from 11 residues. Germline CDR1 SQVTM, CDR2 ANQGSEA. This chain's CDR3 is CSVGRGGELFF. The CDR3 DNA follows: TGCAGCGTTGGGAGGGGCGGGGAGCTGTTTTTT.

The table lists this clonotype with many counts. V usage is TRBV12-3 or TRBV12-4 and J usage is TRBJ1-3; TRBD1 agrees at 7 bases. The CDR3 runs 15 residues. J gave up 2 bases and V 1 base, and 2 bases lay outside the gene matches. For the CDR3, the DNA is TGTGCCAGCAGTTTAGTCCAGGGGGCTGGAAACACCATATATTTT. Residues: CASSLVQGAGNTIYF.